The 27 T cell receptor beta chains below all came from one sample that was sequenced in a study of CD8 T cells in ankylosing spondylitis (dated by TCRdb to about 2017). General study outcomes and caveats: Blood from ankylosing spondylitis patients appeared to be characterized by a TCR beta motif made up of several highly homologous amino acid variants.

What these receptors recognize is not known. Libraries were prepared through 5' RACE. Instrument on record: Illumina HiSeq 2500. TCRdb reworked the public reads: Q25 trimming with fastp, MiXCR clone assembly, productive beta chains retained. Each entry is one CDR3 protein sequence, shown with its most common DNA and genes. The sample table shows hundreds of thousands of distinct CDR3 sequences, and 20% to 30% are seen once. The top ten clones comprise roughly 1% of the sample. Sequencing input: blood, either unsorted or a sorted T cell fraction (not recorded which). The receptors were gathered from a male donor with ankylosing spondylitis.

This clonotype has more than one count but fewer than ten. The chain employs TRBV28 and TRBJ2-7; no firm D call. V lost 3 bases to trimming and J lost 1 base, with 22 bases between them. CDR1 is MDHEN, CDR2 SYDVKM, per germline. This CDR3 is built from 18 residues. The CDR3 region is CASSFSPGRSAKSYEQYV. CDR3 DNA: TGTGCCAGCAGTTTCTCCCCGGGTAGATCGGCAAAATCCTACGAGCAGTACGTC.

At least ten counts were recorded for this clonotype. The J gene is TRBJ1-5, the V gene TRBV3-1, with D hard to call. There are 13 residues in the CDR3. The V and J ends lost 3 bases and 6 bases respectively, with 9 bases between them. CDR1 is LGHDT, CDR2 YNNKEL, per germline (reference sequence). DNA for the CDR3: TGTGCCAGCAGCCAGGGTTCGGGTCAGCCCCAGCATTTT. It is translated as CASSQGSGQPQHF.

This clonotype was observed a handful of times. J is TRBJ2-5 and V is TRBV20-1; D may be TRBD2 (6 bases). The germline gives CDR1 DFQATT, CDR2 SNEGSKA (reference sequence). The CDR3 has 13 amino acids. Trimming left V 0 bases short and J 6 bases short, with 11 bases between. In DNA form, the CDR3 reads TGCAGTGCTAGAGATGGAGGGGCGAAGACCCAGTACTTC. Translation gives CSARDGGAKTQYF.

This clonotype was seen a few times. The V gene is TRBV20-1, the J gene TRBJ2-3; 7 positions match TRBD2. Germline V lookup: CDR1 DFQATT, CDR2 SNEGSKA (reference sequence). The trim removed 5 bases at V and 0 bases at J, leaving 8 bases unmatched. The CDR3 loop spans 15 amino acids. DNA for the CDR3: TGCAGTGCTCCTAAGACTAGCAGAAGCACAGATACGCAGTATTTT. This translates into CSAPKTSRSTDTQYF.

This clonotype has more than one count but fewer than ten. CDR3 nucleotide sequence: TGTGCCAGCAGCCCCGTTGGCTTACGTAACTATGGCTACACCTTC. Translating gives CASSPVGLRNYGYTF. The V call is TRBV7-9, the J call TRBJ1-2; D remains unclear. The germline V gene has CDR1 SEHNR and CDR2 FQNEAQ (reference sequence). The V and J ends lost 5 bases and 1 base respectively, with 14 bases between them. The CDR3 totals 15 residues.

The table lists this clonotype with a count of one. The CDR3 sequence is CASKRELAVGEQYV. The CDR3 DNA sequence: TGTGCCAGCAAAAGGGAACTAGCGGTGGGCGAGCAGTACGTC. The rearrangement joins TRBV5-5 to TRBJ2-7, with 8 bases that match TRBD2. There are 14 residues in the CDR3. After removal of 6 bases from V and 6 bases from J, the junction contained 11 bases not matched to a gene. The V gene's germline CDR1 is SGHKS and CDR2 YYEKEE (reference sequence).

This clonotype was seen only a few times. The V and J genes are TRBV15 and TRBJ2-5; D unclear. CDR3 length equals 14 residues. The V gene lost 5 bases and the J gene lost 2 bases, with 12 bases spanning the gap. Germline CDR1 LNHNV, CDR2 YYDKDF (reference sequence). CDR3 sequence: CATSRAQVQETQYF. CDR3 in DNA: TGTGCCACCAGCCGGGCACAAGTACAAGAGACCCAGTACTTC.

This clonotype was detected many times. The CDR3 DNA reads as TGCAGCGTTGACCTAGCGGGAATAGAGACCCAGTACTTC. This codes for CSVDLAGIETQYF. The J gene is TRBJ2-5, the V gene TRBV29-1, with TRBD2 matching 9 bases. The V gene end was trimmed by 3 bases and the J gene end by 4 bases; junction bases not matched to a gene: 3. Germline V gene sequence: CDR1 SQVTM, CDR2 ANQGSEA. CDR3 size: 13 residues.

In this sample, this clonotype turned up a few times. V and J are TRBV27 and TRBJ1-2, with 9 nucleotides matching TRBD1. J lost 5 bases, V lost 2 bases, and 3 bases had no gene match. The CDR3 loop spans 14 amino acids. From germline, CDR1 is MNHEY and CDR2 SMNVEV (reference sequence). CDR3: CASSLLGQGYGYTF. CDR3 in DNA: TGTGCCAGCAGTTTACTGGGACAGGGTTATGGCTACACCTTC.

This clonotype was seen a handful of times. The CDR3 DNA follows: TGTGCCAGCAGCGAAGGAATACAGGGGGCCCAGCATTTT. Translation gives CASSEGIQGAQHF. This sequence joins TRBV7-2 and TRBJ1-5, with 8 bases identical to TRBD1. The CDR3 covers 13 residues. Trimming cost V 5 bases and J 11 bases; bases outside gene matches: 8. Germline V gene lookup returns CDR1 SGHTA and CDR2 FQGNSA. Combining the CDR3 with reference TRBV7-2 and TRBJ1-5 gives the whole variable domain GAGVSQSPSNKVTEKGKDVELRCDPISGHTALYWYRQSLGQGLEFLIYFQGNSAPDKSGLPSDRFSAERTGGSVSTLTIQRTQQEDSAVYLCASSEGIQGAQHFGDGTRLSIL.

The chain uses TRBV12-3 or TRBV12-4 and TRBJ2-2; D perhaps matches TRBD2 (6 bases). This CDR3 contains 14 residues. The ends were cut back, 5 bases at V and 6 bases at J, with 13 bases in the middle. CDR3 sequence: CASSPSGSAGELFF. The CDR3, as DNA: TGTGCCAGCAGTCCCAGCGGGTCGGCCGGGGAGCTGTTTTTT.

This chain connects TRBV20-1 to TRBJ2-7; D gene unclear. This CDR3 has 12 amino acids. Germline CDR1 and CDR2: DFQATT and SNEGSKA (reference sequence). V lost 3 bases and J 3 bases, leaving 9 bases between the germline ends. The CDR3 bases are TGCAGTGCTAGCGACCAAGTCTACGAGCAGTACTTC. Translated: CSASDQVYEQYF.

This clonotype has just a few counts. V is TRBV4-2 and J is TRBJ1-4; no clear D. This CDR3 contains 15 residues. V lost 4 bases and J lost 7, with 16 bases in between. Germline values: CDR1 LGHNA, CDR2 YNFKEQ. CDR3 sequence reads: CASSPNPQSGEKLFF. The CDR3 DNA follows: TGTGCCAGCAGCCCGAATCCCCAGTCTGGTGAAAAACTGTTTTTT.

V gene TRBV11-2 combines with J gene TRBJ2-3; 14 bases map to TRBD2. Germline V gene sequence: CDR1 SGHAT, CDR2 FQNNGV. V shed 4 bases, J shed 4 bases, and the junction held 7 bases outside the gene matches. The CDR3 is made up of 17 amino acids. DNA for the CDR3: TGTGCCAGCAGCTGGGGACTAGCGGGAGAAGGAGCAGATACGCAGTATTTT. Its protein product is CASSWGLAGEGADTQYF.

This clonotype was seen only a few times. The chain is built from TRBV12-3 or TRBV12-4 and TRBJ2-3, with 8 positions matching TRBD1. After removal of 3 bases from V and 2 bases from J, the junction contained 7 bases not matched to a gene. The CDR3 runs to 16 residues. Written as DNA, the CDR3 is TGTGCCAGCAGTTTCGTATGGACAGGGAACACAGATACGCAGTATTTT. Translated: CASSFVWTGNTDTQYF.

This clonotype was seen repeatedly, ten times or more. V usage is TRBV10-2 and J usage is TRBJ1-1; D is unclear. V lost 5 bases, J lost 0 bases, and 4 bases lay in between. The V gene's germline CDR1 is WSHSY and CDR2 SAAADI. This CDR3 comprises 12 residues. The CDR3: CASSPLNTEAFF. In DNA form, the CDR3 reads TGCGCCAGCAGTCCATTGAACACTGAAGCTTTCTTT.

On this clonotype: An end of the junction differs from the germline gene, which may be a read error. V usage is TRBV5-1 and J usage is TRBJ2-5, with 9 nucleotides matching TRBD2. Germline CDR1 is SGHRS and CDR2 is YFSETQ. The CDR3 runs 15 residues. This CDR3 is CASSSTSGIQESQYF. CDR3 DNA sequence: TGCGCCAGCAGCTCGACTAGCGGAATTCAAGAGTCCCAGTACTTC.

The V and J genes are TRBV10-3 and TRBJ1-2; possible D gene TRBD1, 5 bases. The ends were cut back, 6 bases at V and 8 bases at J, with 16 bases in the middle. This CDR3 has 13 amino acids. CDR1 is ENHRY, CDR2 SYGVKD, per germline. This CDR3 reads CAIRMDGAEGYTF. CDR3 nucleotides: TGTGCCATCAGAATGGACGGGGCCGAGGGCTACACCTTC.

This clonotype was seen a handful of times. V and J are TRBV30 and TRBJ2-6; no clear D gene. V lost 4 bases, J lost 4 bases, and 2 bases lay in between. The length of the CDR3 is 11 residues. Germline CDR1 is GTSNPN and CDR2 is SVGIG (reference sequence). The CDR3 loop is CAWKGANVLTF. In DNA form, the CDR3 reads TGTGCCTGGAAGGGGGCCAACGTCCTGACTTTC.

This clonotype was recorded many times. This chain joins TRBV12-3 or TRBV12-4 and TRBJ1-2, with 7 positions matching TRBD1. CDR3 length: 12 residues. Trimming at V came to 7 bases and at J to 8 bases, leaving 7 bases not matched to a gene. This CDR3 reads CASNRQGGGYTF. CDR3 coding DNA: TGTGCCAGCAATCGACAGGGTGGAGGCTACACCTTC.

This clonotype came up a few times. The gene calls are TRBV7-2 and TRBJ2-2; 9 bases are a match to TRBD1. This CDR3 is 16 amino acids long. Germline-derived CDR1 and CDR2 are SGHTA and FQGNSA. The ends lost 6 bases at V and 5 bases at J; junction bases unmatched: 10. The CDR3 loop is CASRPPGQGPTGELFF. The CDR3, as DNA: TGTGCCAGCAGACCACCGGGACAGGGCCCAACCGGGGAGCTGTTTTTT. The full variable domain, in which reference TRBV7-2 and TRBJ2-2 provide the parts outside the CDR3, is GAGVSQSPSNKVTEKGKDVELRCDPISGHTALYWYRQSLGQGLEFLIYFQGNSAPDKSGLPSDRFSAERTGGSVSTLTIQRTQQEDSAVYLCASRPPGQGPTGELFFGEGSRLTVL.

This clonotype has only a few counts. The V and J genes are TRBV12-3 or TRBV12-4 and TRBJ1-5, with 9 bases aligning to TRBD1. The CDR3 has 15 amino acids. The V segment lost 3 bases and the J segment 5 bases; nucleotides outside the gene matches: 5. CDR3 protein: CASSLGDRADQPQHF. CDR3 sequence (DNA): TGTGCCAGCAGTTTGGGGGACAGGGCCGATCAGCCCCAGCATTTT.

Details on this clonotype: Sequence at one end of the junction differs from germline and may be a read error. The rearrangement joins TRBV7-2 to TRBJ2-1; 7 nucleotides agree with TRBD1. This CDR3 contains 15 residues. The germline CDR1 and CDR2 sequences are SGHTA and FQGNSA. For the CDR3, the DNA is TGTGCCAGCACCTACGTTCTAGGGGGCTACATTGAGCAGTTCTTC. Translation: CASTYVLGGYIEQFF.

V gene TRBV5-1 combines with J gene TRBJ1-2; D is unresolved. V was shortened by 4 bases and J by 0 bases, with 16 bases between the two germline ends. The CDR3 spans 16 residues. The germline V gene has CDR1 SGHRS and CDR2 YFSETQ. The CDR3 is CASSQPGPRTNYGYTF. The CDR3 DNA follows: TGCGCCAGCAGCCAACCGGGTCCGCGTACTAACTATGGCTACACCTTC.

The chain uses TRBV5-1 and TRBJ2-2, with D possibly TRBD2 on 6 matching bases. Germline V gives CDR1 SGHRS, CDR2 YFSETQ. V shed 0 bases and J shed 1 base, with 7 bases lying between them. The CDR3 is 15 amino acids. CDR3 residues: CASSLVAENTGELFF. CDR3 sequence (DNA): TGCGCCAGCAGCTTGGTAGCGGAGAACACCGGGGAGCTGTTTTTT.

The chain recombines TRBV24-1 with TRBJ2-5, with D perhaps matching TRBD1 or TRBD2 (5 bases each). The germline gives CDR1 KGHDR, CDR2 SFDVKD. The CDR3 runs 14 residues. The V gene lost 3 bases and the J gene lost 5 bases, with 12 bases spanning the gap. This CDR3 is CATSDGGPGETQYF. The DNA for the CDR3 is TGTGCCACCAGTGATGGGGGACCTGGGGAGACCCAGTACTTC.

The V call is TRBV20-1, the J call TRBJ2-2, with D maybe TRBD2 (6 bases). The germline gives CDR1 DFQATT, CDR2 SNEGSKA (reference sequence). V was trimmed by 1 base and J by 10 bases, leaving 16 bases between them. This CDR3 region has 14 residues. DNA of the CDR3: TGCAGTGCTAGAGTTAACAGGAGGGTTGAGGAGCTGTTTTTT. It is translated as CSARVNRRVEELFF.